The T cell receptor beta chain described here comes from a study of identical twins. Per the germline V gene, CDR1 is SGHNT and CDR2 is YENEEA. CDR3 length: 18 amino acids. After removal of 0 bases from V and 0 bases from J, the junction contained 9 bases not matched to a gene. This clonotype has just a few counts. Its antigen is undetermined. Findings and caveats of the study: In cord blood, abundant beta clonotypes had fewer insertions; memory showed no trend.

TCRdb reprocessed the 5' RACE reads with MiXCR, giving one entry per CDR3 protein. The sample holds under 400,000 distinct CDR3 sequences, 9% to 10% seen once. The TCR originated in a woman in her 50s in good health. The specimen was naive T cells sorted from blood. This chain links TRBV11-3 with TRBJ2-5; TRBD2 agrees at 8 bases. In nucleotides, the CDR3 is TGTGCCAGCAGCTTAGAGGTCTTCGGTAGCGGGGACCAAGAGACCCAGTACTTC. This gives the protein CASSLEVFGSGDQETQYF.